Reported below is one TCR beta chain. This sample was included in a study of control samples from healthy donors and cancer patients. The germline V gene encodes CDR1 LNHDA and CDR2 SQIVND (reference sequence). This CDR3 comprises 14 residues. V was trimmed by 3 bases and J by 5 bases, leaving 13 bases between them. Data came from immunoSEQ multiplex PCR; TCRdb stores just in-frame clones and leaves some out. The sample lists around 130,000 clones, approximately 90% occurring once. This TCR was recovered from a man between 18 and 29 years old in good health. The specimen sequenced was blood. The rearrangement links TRBV19 to TRBJ2-5; possible D gene TRBD2, 5 bases. The CDR3 region has the DNA TGTGCCAGTAGTATGGGAGCAAGAGGCGAGACCCAGTACTTC. This encodes CASSMGARGETQYF.